Presented here are 8 T cell receptor beta chains from one specimen sequenced in a study of circulating and synovial CD4+ cells in juvenile arthritis. The protocol was immunoSEQ multiplex PCR, while the TCRdb copy is restricted to in-frame clones and leaves out a portion. The sample holds about 36,000 clones, 90% to 95% seen once. The sequencing sample was made of CD4+ T cells from blood. Source of these receptors: a human donor with juvenile idiopathic arthritis.

The chain recombines TRBV7-8 with TRBJ1-2, with unresolved D. Germline CDR1 reads SGHVS; CDR2 reads FQNEAQ. There are 15 residues in the CDR3. With 1 base removed from V and 7 bases from J, the gap between germline ends came to 16 bases. CDR3 nucleotide sequence: TGTGCCAGCAGCTTAGTCGCAGGCATTCATCCTGGCTACACCTTC. It translates to CASSLVAGIHPGYTF.

This chain uses TRBV5-6 with TRBJ2-3; D is possibly TRBD2 (5 bases). CDR1 is SGHDT and CDR2 is YYEEEE in the germline V gene. V lost 3 bases, J lost 2 bases, and 10 bases lay in between. The CDR3 is 14 amino acids. CDR3 bases: TGTGCCAGCAGCTCCCTACTAGACACAGATACGCAGTATTTT. Encoded protein: CASSSLLDTDTQYF.

J is TRBJ1-2 and V is TRBV18, with D unclear. The CDR3 covers 13 residues. CDR1 and CDR2 from the germline V gene are KGHSH and LQKENI. V gave up 6 bases and J gave up 6 bases, with 14 bases separating them. The chain's CDR3 is CASSSRAEDGYTF. In DNA, the CDR3 is TGTGCCAGCTCCTCGAGGGCGGAGGATGGCTACACCTTC.

The J gene is TRBJ2-7, the V gene TRBV7-2; perhaps TRBD1 as D (6 bases). Germline assignment: CDR1 SGHTA and CDR2 FQGNSA. Trimming took 4 bases from V and 2 from J, leaving 12 bases between them. The CDR3 is made up of 14 amino acids. As DNA, the CDR3 is TGTGCCAGCAGCTCTCACGGACAGCCCTACGAGCAGTACTTC. Its translation: CASSSHGQPYEQYF.

For this clone: Other nucleotide sequences in the sample specify the same CDR3. The chain recombines TRBV9 with TRBJ1-6, with TRBD1 identical over 8 bases. Trimming cost V 0 bases and J 10 bases; bases outside gene matches: 6. The germline V gene has CDR1 SGDLS and CDR2 YYNGEE. This CDR3 has 15 residues. The CDR3 DNA sequence: TGTGCCAGCAGCGTAGAGGACAGGGAAGACTCACCCCTCCACTTT. Translation: CASSVEDREDSPLHF.

The V and J genes are TRBV25-1 and TRBJ1-2, with 9 positions matching TRBD1. The CDR3 covers 15 residues. V lost 0 bases and J lost 7; bases outside the gene matches: 6. The germline V gene encodes CDR1 MGHDK and CDR2 SYGVNS. CDR3 amino acids: CASSEYGTGGSGYTF. The CDR3 nucleotides read TGTGCCAGCAGTGAATACGGCACAGGGGGCAGTGGCTACACCTTC.

In the case of this clone: In the same sample, other DNA sequences code for this CDR3. This chain joins TRBV9 and TRBJ2-1; TRBD2 matches 13 bases. V lost 4 bases to trimming and J lost 4 bases; unmatched junction nucleotides: 14. CDR3 length equals 19 residues. The germline CDR1 and CDR2 sequences are SGDLS and YYNGEE. CDR3 sequence: CASSSGLAGRLSSYNEQFF. The CDR3 bases are TGTGCCAGCAGCTCGGGACTAGCGGGGCGCCTGAGCTCTTACAATGAGCAGTTCTTC.

The chain combines TRBV5-1 with TRBJ2-3; a possible D gene is TRBD1 (7 bases). The CDR3 loop spans 14 amino acids. From germline, CDR1 is SGHRS and CDR2 YFSETQ. V lost 5 bases to trimming and J lost 3 bases, with 13 bases between them. This CDR3 reads CASRPRGDTDTQYF. The CDR3 nucleotides read TGCGCCAGCAGGCCCAGGGGGGATACAGATACGCAGTATTTT.